This T cell receptor (beta chain) is drawn from a study of T cells in Graves' hyperthyroidism and ophthalmopathy. CDR1 MDHEN and CDR2 SYDVKM come from the germline V gene. The junction had 9 bases not matched to a gene; V was cut back by 6 bases and J by 6 bases. The CDR3 covers 15 residues. The source material, RNA transcripts, was used to amplify TCR beta CDR3 regions. Researchers ran a first-round RT-PCR on the TCR CDR3 using the HTBI primer set. One entry per CDR3 protein, called by TCRdb with MiXCR from the multiplex PCR reads. The table records some 350,000 distinct CDR3 sequences, about an eighth of them present only once.

V is TRBV28 and J is TRBJ1-5; 9 positions agree with TRBD1. Sequencing used blood. The sequence was obtained from a woman between 40 and 55 years old with Graves' ophthalmopathy. CDR3 amino acids: CASRVADRGRQPQHF. CDR3 sequence (DNA): TGTGCCAGCAGGGTGGCGGACAGGGGCCGTCAGCCCCAGCATTTT.